A selection of T cell receptor beta chains follows, all from one sample in a study of cytomegalovirus exposure and HLA in healthy donors. Sequencing was performed with immunoSEQ multiplex PCR; in TCRdb, only in-frame clones are kept and a portion is missing. The table has around 150,000 clones, approximately 80% seen once. Sequenced: PBMCs. Every receptor here comes from a man younger than 35 in good health and CMV-seronegative. CDR3s include the opening cysteine and the closing phenylalanine or tryptophan. A D gene is named only where the DNA matches it firmly. Size tells how often a clone was seen (once, few, many) or the class of an expanded clone, and some rows leave it out.

clone_size	v_call	d_call	j_call	cdr3_aa	cdr3_nt
.	TRBV29-1	TRBD1	TRBJ1-4	CSYSPGTDEKLFF	TGCAGCTATAGTCCGGGGACAGATGAAAAACTGTTTTTT
.	TRBV4-1	.	TRBJ2-3	CASSQGGVGGLDTQYF	TGCGCCAGCAGCCAAGGGGGAGTAGGAGGTTTGGATACGCAGTATTTT
.	TRBV6-5	.	TRBJ1-2	CASSNRDNYGYTF	TGTGCCAGCAGTAACAGGGACAACTATGGCTACACCTTC
.	TRBV6-4	TRBD2	TRBJ2-3	CASSVIAGGPSDTQYF	TGTGCCAGCAGTGTCATAGCGGGAGGGCCTTCAGATACGCAGTATTTT
.	TRBV15	TRBD2	TRBJ2-3	CATSSGGGTTDTQYF	TGTGCCACCAGCAGTGGCGGGGGGACCACAGATACGCAGTATTTT
.	TRBV28	.	TRBJ2-5	CASSFDITKTQYF	TGTGCCAGCAGTTTCGACATCACGAAGACCCAGTACTTC
.	TRBV19	.	TRBJ1-5	CASSITRARNQPQHF	TGTGCCAGTAGTATCACCAGGGCAAGGAATCAGCCCCAGCATTTT
.	TRBV4-1	TRBD2	TRBJ2-2	CASSQDASGRITGELFF	TGCGCCAGCAGCCAAGATGCCAGCGGGAGGATCACCGGGGAGCTGTTTTTT
once	TRBV6-5	.	TRBJ1-2	CASSYDTNYGYTF	TGTGCCAGCAGTTACGACACTAACTATGGCTACACCTTC
.	TRBV6-1	TRBD2	TRBJ2-3	CASSEASGSPDTQYF	TGTGCCAGCAGTGAAGCTAGCGGGAGCCCAGATACGCAGTATTTT
few	TRBV19	TRBD2	TRBJ2-1	CASSIFSGIPNEQFF	TGTGCCAGTAGTATTTTCAGCGGGATCCCCAATGAGCAGTTCTTC
.	TRBV5-1	TRBD2	TRBJ2-3	CASSSLEAGDVDTQYF	TGCGCCAGCAGCTCCTTAGAAGCGGGGGATGTAGATACGCAGTATTTT
.	TRBV10-2	TRBD1	TRBJ2-3	CASRKPGQGTDTQYF	TGCGCCAGCAGAAAGCCGGGACAGGGGACAGATACGCAGTATTTT
.	TRBV7-9	.	TRBJ1-5	CASSLALTGNQPQHF	TGTGCCAGCAGCTTAGCCCTAACAGGGAATCAGCCCCAGCATTTT
.	TRBV4-1	.	TRBJ2-4	CASSRRLDRDPNYQAKNIQYF	TGCGCCAGCAGCCGCCGCCTAGACAGAGATCCCAATTACCAAGCCAAAAACATTCAGTACTTC
.	TRBV29-1	TRBD1	TRBJ2-2	CSALPDRGTGSWTGELFF	TGCAGCGCCCTCCCCGACAGGGGGACAGGGAGTTGGACCGGGGAGCTGTTTTTT
few	TRBV2	TRBD1	TRBJ1-5	CASSSGQFNQPQHF	TGTGCCAGCAGTTCGGGACAGTTCAATCAGCCCCAGCATTTT
.	TRBV6-4	.	TRBJ1-5	CASSEYTGSQPQHF	TGTGCCAGCAGTGAATACACAGGGAGTCAGCCCCAGCATTTT
.	TRBV10-3	TRBD2	TRBJ2-7	CAIKTSGRTYEQYF	TGTGCCATCAAGACTAGCGGAAGAACCTACGAGCAGTACTTC
.	TRBV18	.	TRBJ1-2	CASSPASYGYTF	TGTGCCAGCTCCCCTGCCAGCTATGGCTACACCTTC
.	TRBV5-4	TRBD2	TRBJ2-7	CASSPTSGSYEQYF	TGTGCCAGCAGCCCGACTAGCGGAAGCTACGAGCAGTACTTC
.	TRBV30	.	TRBJ2-4	CACLRRGLGNIQYF	TGTGCCTGCCTAAGGCGGGGTCTGGGAAACATTCAGTACTTC
.	TRBV9	TRBD1	TRBJ2-5	CASSVDNRGDETQYF	TGTGCCAGCAGCGTAGATAACAGGGGAGACGAGACCCAGTACTTC
.	TRBV7-8	TRBD1	TRBJ2-1	CASSFETGRRNEQFF	TGTGCCAGCAGCTTTGAGACAGGGCGGCGGAATGAGCAGTTCTTC
.	TRBV29-1	.	TRBJ2-1	CSVVLWAGASYNEQFF	TGCAGCGTTGTTTTGTGGGCGGGGGCGTCCTACAATGAGCAGTTCTTC
once	TRBV7-2	.	TRBJ1-2	CASSLDWGDYGYTF	TGTGCCAGCAGCTTAGACTGGGGGGACTATGGCTACACCTTC
.	TRBV19	TRBD2	TRBJ2-7	CASSKGRERRGPYEQYF	TGTGCCAGTAGTAAGGGGAGGGAGCGACGCGGACCCTACGAGCAGTACTTC
.	TRBV11-3	.	TRBJ2-7	CASSSGYEQYF	TGTGCCAGCAGCTCAGGATACGAGCAGTACTTC
.	TRBV10-1	TRBD1	TRBJ2-7	CASSDGGTGGEEQYF	TGCGCCAGCAGTGATGGTGGGACAGGGGGCGAAGAGCAGTACTTC
.	TRBV10-3	TRBD1	TRBJ2-1	CAIRSTGGPNNEQFF	TGTGCCATTCGCTCGACAGGGGGACCTAACAATGAGCAGTTCTTC
.	TRBV14	TRBD2	TRBJ2-3	CASRGLAHTQYF	TGTGCCAGCAGGGGACTAGCGCATACGCAGTATTTT
.	TRBV21-1	.	TRBJ1-1	CASSKEGGDPNMNTEAFF	TGTGCCAGCAGCAAAGAGGGAGGGGACCCCAACATGAACACTGAAGCTTTCTTT
.	TRBV4-2	TRBD2	TRBJ2-7	CASSQELAGGPYEQYF	TGTGCCAGCAGCCAAGAACTAGCGGGAGGGCCCTACGAGCAGTACTTC
few	TRBV5-1	TRBD1	TRBJ1-6	CASSLAGGAIIRDLHF	TGCGCCAGCAGCTTGGCAGGGGGTGCGATCATCAGGGACCTCCACTTT
.	TRBV10-3	.	TRBJ2-2	CAIRPRTVSTNTGELFF	TGTGCCATCAGACCAAGGACAGTAAGCACGAACACCGGGGAGCTGTTTTTT
.	TRBV7-9	.	TRBJ2-3	CASSHTPDTQYF	TGTGCCAGCAGCCATACTCCGGATACGCAGTATTTT
.	TRBV30	TRBD2	TRBJ2-7	CAWSAWTSGRGRYEQYF	TGTGCCTGGAGTGCCTGGACTAGCGGGAGGGGCCGTTACGAGCAGTACTTC
few	TRBV11-1	.	TRBJ2-5	CASSADQETQYF	TGTGCCAGCAGCGCAGACCAAGAGACCCAGTACTTC
.	TRBV11-2	TRBD1	TRBJ1-3	CASSPAGTGRPLTGNTIYF	TGTGCCAGCAGCCCAGCCGGGACAGGTCGACCTCTGACGGGAAACACCATATATTTT
.	TRBV27	TRBD1	TRBJ2-7	CASSWTGLSYEQYF	TGTGCCAGCAGTTGGACAGGTCTCTCCTACGAGCAGTACTTC
.	TRBV6-5	.	TRBJ1-6	CASSWEMNSPLHF	TGTGCCAGCAGTTGGGAGATGAATTCACCCCTCCACTTT
.	TRBV15	.	TRBJ2-3	CATSRDSVSDTQYF	TGTGCCACCAGCAGAGATAGCGTTTCGGATACGCAGTATTTT
.	TRBV28	TRBD1	TRBJ1-2	CASSSGGYDYGYTF	TGTGCCAGCAGCTCAGGGGGCTATGACTATGGCTACACCTTC
.	TRBV5-5	.	TRBJ2-7	CASSPTQGRQYF	TGTGCCAGCAGCCCGACCCAGGGCCGGCAGTACTTC
.	TRBV7-9	TRBD2	TRBJ2-1	CASSSLAGGPFNEQFF	TGTGCCAGCAGCTCGCTAGCGGGGGGGCCATTCAATGAGCAGTTCTTC
.	TRBV4-1	TRBD1	TRBJ1-2	CASSPDRGRLQRTNYGYTF	TGCGCCAGCAGCCCGGACAGGGGGCGTTTACAAAGGACTAACTATGGCTACACCTTC
.	TRBV7-8	TRBD2	TRBJ2-5	CASSTRLAGIQETQYF	TGTGCCAGCAGCACCCGACTAGCGGGCATCCAAGAGACCCAGTACTTC
.	TRBV18	.	TRBJ1-1	CASSHLTGWTGSVGAFF	TGTGCCAGCTCTCACTTGACGGGATGGACCGGGTCCGTGGGGGCTTTCTTT
.	TRBV7-9	.	TRBJ1-3	CASSTSGNTIYF	TGTGCCAGCAGCACATCTGGAAACACCATATATTTT
.	TRBV7-9	.	TRBJ1-3	CASSLDSRGNTIYF	TGTGCCAGCAGCTTAGACAGTCGTGGAAACACCATATATTTT
.	TRBV2	.	TRBJ1-5	CASSVEGTLSNQPQHF	TGTGCCAGCAGTGTGGAGGGCACCCTAAGCAATCAGCCCCAGCATTTT
once	TRBV6-5	.	TRBJ2-2	CASSFQGPGTGELFF	TGTGCCAGCAGTTTCCAGGGGCCGGGCACCGGGGAGCTGTTTTTT
few	TRBV7-9	.	TRBJ2-1	CASSLRRNNEQFF	TGTGCCAGCAGCTTAAGGCGGAACAATGAGCAGTTCTTC
.	TRBV6-5	.	TRBJ2-7	CASSRDPGAIYEQYF	TGTGCCAGCAGTCGAGACCCAGGCGCTATCTACGAGCAGTACTTC